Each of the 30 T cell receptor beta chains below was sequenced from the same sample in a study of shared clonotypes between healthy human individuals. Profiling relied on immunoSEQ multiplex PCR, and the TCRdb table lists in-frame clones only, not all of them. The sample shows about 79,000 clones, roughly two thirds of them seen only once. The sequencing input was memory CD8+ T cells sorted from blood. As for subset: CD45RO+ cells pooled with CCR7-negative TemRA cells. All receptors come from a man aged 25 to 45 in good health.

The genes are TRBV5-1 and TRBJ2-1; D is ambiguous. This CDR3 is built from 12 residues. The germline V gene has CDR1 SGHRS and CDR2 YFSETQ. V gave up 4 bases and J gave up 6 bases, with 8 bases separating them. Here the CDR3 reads CASSDDTNEQFF. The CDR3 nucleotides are TGCGCCAGCAGCGATGATACCAATGAGCAGTTCTTC.

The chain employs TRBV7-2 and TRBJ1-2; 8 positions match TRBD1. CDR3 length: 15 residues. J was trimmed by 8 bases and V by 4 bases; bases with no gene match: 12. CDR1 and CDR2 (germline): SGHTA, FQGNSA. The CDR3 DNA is TGTGCCAGCAGCTCCACCATCGCCGGGACAGGAGGCTACACCTTC. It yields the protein CASSSTIAGTGGYTF. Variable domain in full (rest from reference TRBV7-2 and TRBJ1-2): GAGVSQSPSNKVTEKGKDVELRCDPISGHTALYWYRQSLGQGLEFLIYFQGNSAPDKSGLPSDRFSAERTGGSVSTLTIQRTQQEDSAVYLCASSSTIAGTGGYTFGSGTRLTVV.

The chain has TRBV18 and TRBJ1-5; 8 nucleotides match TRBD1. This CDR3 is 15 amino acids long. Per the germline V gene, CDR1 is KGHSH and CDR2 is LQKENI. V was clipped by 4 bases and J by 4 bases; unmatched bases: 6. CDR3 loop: CASSRGQGQNQPQHF. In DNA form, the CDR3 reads TGTGCCAGCTCACGCGGACAGGGTCAAAATCAGCCCCAGCATTTT.

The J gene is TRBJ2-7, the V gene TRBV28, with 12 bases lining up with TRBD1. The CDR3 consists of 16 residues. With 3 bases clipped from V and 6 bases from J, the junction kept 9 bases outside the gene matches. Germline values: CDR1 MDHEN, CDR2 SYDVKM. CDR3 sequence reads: CASSFGTGGGLPEQYF. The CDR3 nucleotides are TGTGCCAGCAGTTTTGGGACAGGGGGCGGGTTGCCCGAGCAGTACTTC.

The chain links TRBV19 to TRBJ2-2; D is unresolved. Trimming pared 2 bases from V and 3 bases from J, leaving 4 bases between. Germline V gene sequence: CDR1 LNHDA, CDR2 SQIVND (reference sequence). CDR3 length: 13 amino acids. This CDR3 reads CASSIWYTGELFF. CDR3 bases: TGTGCCAGTAGTATATGGTACACCGGGGAGCTGTTTTTT.

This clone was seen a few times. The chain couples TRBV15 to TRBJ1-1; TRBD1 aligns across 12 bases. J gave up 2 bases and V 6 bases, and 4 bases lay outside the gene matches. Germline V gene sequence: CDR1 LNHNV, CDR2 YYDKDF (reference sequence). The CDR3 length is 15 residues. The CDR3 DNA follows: TGTGCCACCAGTCGGGACAGGGGGCTTAACACTGAAGCTTTCTTT. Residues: CATSRDRGLNTEAFF.

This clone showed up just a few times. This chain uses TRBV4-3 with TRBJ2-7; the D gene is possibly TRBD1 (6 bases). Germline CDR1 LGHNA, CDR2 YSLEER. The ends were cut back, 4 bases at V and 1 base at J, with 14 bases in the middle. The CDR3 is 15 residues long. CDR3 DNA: TGCGCCAGCAGCCCTGGGGGCACACGGTCCTACGAGCAGTACTTC. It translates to CASSPGGTRSYEQYF.

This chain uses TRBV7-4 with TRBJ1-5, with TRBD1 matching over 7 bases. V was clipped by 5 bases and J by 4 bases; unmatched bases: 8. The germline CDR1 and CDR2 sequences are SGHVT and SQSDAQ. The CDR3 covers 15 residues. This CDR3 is CASSTRQGGNQPQHF. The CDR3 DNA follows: TGTGCCAGCAGCACAAGACAGGGTGGGAATCAGCCCCAGCATTTT.

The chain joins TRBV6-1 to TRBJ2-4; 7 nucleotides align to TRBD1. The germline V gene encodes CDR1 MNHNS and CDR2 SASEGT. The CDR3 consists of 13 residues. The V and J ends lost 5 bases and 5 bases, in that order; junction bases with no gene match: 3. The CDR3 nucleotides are TGTGCCAGCAGTACAGGGGCTGAAAACATTCAGTACTTC. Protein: CASSTGAENIQYF.

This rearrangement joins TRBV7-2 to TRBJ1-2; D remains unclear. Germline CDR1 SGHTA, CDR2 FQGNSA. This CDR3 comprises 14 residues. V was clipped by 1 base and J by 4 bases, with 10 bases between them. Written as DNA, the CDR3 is TGTGCCAGCAGCTTAGGGGGTTGGGGCTATGGCTACACCTTC. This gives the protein CASSLGGWGYGYTF.

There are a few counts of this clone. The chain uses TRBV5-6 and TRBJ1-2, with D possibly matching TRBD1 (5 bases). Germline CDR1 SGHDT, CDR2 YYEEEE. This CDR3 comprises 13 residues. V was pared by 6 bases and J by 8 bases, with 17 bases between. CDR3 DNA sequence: TGTGCCAGCACCTCGGGGGGTGCGAGCGGCTACACCTTC. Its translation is CASTSGGASGYTF.

CDR3 region: CSVEDQGGYTF. The CDR3 DNA sequence: TGCAGCGTTGAAGACCAGGGAGGCTACACCTTC. The chain combines TRBV29-1 with TRBJ1-2, with D possibly matching TRBD1 (5 bases). The germline V gene has CDR1 SQVTM and CDR2 ANQGSEA. Trimming shortened V by 0 bases and J by 8 bases, and 7 bases separated the two germline ends. This CDR3 region has 11 residues. Combining the CDR3 with reference TRBV29-1 and TRBJ1-2 gives the whole variable domain SAVISQKPSRDICQRGTSLTIQCQVDSQVTMMFWYRQQPGQSLTLIATANQGSEATYESGFVIDKFPISRPNLTFSTLTVSNMSPEDSSIYLCSVEDQGGYTFGSGTRLTVV.

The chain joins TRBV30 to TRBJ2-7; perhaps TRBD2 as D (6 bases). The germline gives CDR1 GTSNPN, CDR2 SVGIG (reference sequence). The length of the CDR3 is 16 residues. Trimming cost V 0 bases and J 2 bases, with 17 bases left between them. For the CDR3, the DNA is TGTGCCTGGAGTGTTTCCCGGACTAAAGGGCCCTACGAGCAGTACTTC. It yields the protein CAWSVSRTKGPYEQYF.

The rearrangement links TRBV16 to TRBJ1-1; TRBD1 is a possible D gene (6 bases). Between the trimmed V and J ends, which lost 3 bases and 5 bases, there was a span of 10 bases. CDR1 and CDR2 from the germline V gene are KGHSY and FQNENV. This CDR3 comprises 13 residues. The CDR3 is CASSQLQGTEAFF. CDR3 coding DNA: TGTGCCAGCAGCCAGCTTCAGGGGACTGAAGCTTTCTTT.

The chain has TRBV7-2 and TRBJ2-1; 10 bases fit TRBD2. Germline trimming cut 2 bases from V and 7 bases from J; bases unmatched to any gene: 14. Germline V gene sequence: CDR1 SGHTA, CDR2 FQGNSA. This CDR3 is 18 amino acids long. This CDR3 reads CASSLTLAPSGRGNEQFF. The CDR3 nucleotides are TGTGCCAGCAGCTTAACCCTCGCTCCTAGCGGGAGAGGGAATGAGCAGTTCTTC.

The CDR3: CASSLDPRTEAFF. The CDR3 nucleotides are TGTGCCAGCAGTTTGGACCCGAGGACTGAAGCTTTCTTT. V gene TRBV27 combines with J gene TRBJ1-1, with D unclear. The germline V and J ends were trimmed by 3 bases and 5 bases, with 10 bases remaining between them. The CDR3 runs 13 residues. Germline CDR1 MNHEY, CDR2 SMNVEV (reference sequence).

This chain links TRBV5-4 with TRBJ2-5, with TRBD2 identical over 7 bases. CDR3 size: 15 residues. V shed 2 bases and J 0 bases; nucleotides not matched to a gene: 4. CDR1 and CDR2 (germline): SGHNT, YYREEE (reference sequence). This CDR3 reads CASSFWGGHQETQYF. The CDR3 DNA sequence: TGTGCCAGCAGCTTCTGGGGGGGACACCAAGAGACCCAGTACTTC.

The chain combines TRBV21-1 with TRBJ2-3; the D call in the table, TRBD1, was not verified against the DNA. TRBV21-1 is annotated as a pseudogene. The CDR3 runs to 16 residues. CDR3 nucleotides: TGTGCCAGCAGTAACACAGGGGGACAGGGATCAGATACGCAGTATTTT. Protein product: CASSNTGGQGSDTQYF.

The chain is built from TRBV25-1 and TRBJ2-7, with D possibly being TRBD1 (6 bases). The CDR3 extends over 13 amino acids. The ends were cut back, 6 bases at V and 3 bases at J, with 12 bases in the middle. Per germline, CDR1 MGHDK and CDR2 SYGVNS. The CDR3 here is CASSAGADYEQYF. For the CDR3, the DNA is TGTGCCAGCAGCGCAGGGGCCGACTACGAGCAGTACTTC.

The CDR3 DNA is TGCAGCGCCCTAGGCGGAGGGGCTGAAGCTTTCTTT. Translated: CSALGGGAEAFF. The rearrangement joins TRBV29-1 to TRBJ1-1; tentatively, D is TRBD1 (5 bases). V dropped 7 bases and J dropped 6 bases, with 15 bases sitting between them. Germline CDR1 reads SQVTM; CDR2 reads ANQGSEA. This CDR3 is 12 amino acids long.

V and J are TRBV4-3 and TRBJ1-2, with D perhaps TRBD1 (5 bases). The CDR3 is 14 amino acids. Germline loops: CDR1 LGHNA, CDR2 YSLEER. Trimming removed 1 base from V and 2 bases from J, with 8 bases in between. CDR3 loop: CASSQGRVNYGYTF. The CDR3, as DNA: TGCGCCAGCAGCCAAGGCAGGGTAAACTATGGCTACACCTTC.

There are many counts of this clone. For the CDR3, the DNA is TGTGCCAGCAGCCTGGGGGGTTTGAGCACAGATACGCAGTATTTT. Its protein is CASSLGGLSTDTQYF. The rearrangement uses TRBV6-5 and TRBJ2-3, with D maybe TRBD2 (6 bases). The V gene's germline CDR1 is MNHEY and CDR2 SVGAGI. Trimming took 6 bases from V and 0 from J, leaving 13 bases between them. The CDR3 covers 15 residues.

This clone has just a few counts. The CDR3 nucleotides read TGTGCCAGCAGTGAAACACTAGCGGACGAGCAGTTCTTC. This encodes CASSETLADEQFF. This sequence joins TRBV2 and TRBJ2-1; 8 bases map to TRBD2. The CDR3 spans 13 residues. V lost 2 bases to trimming and J lost 10 bases; unmatched junction nucleotides: 4. CDR1 is SNHLY and CDR2 is FYNNEI in the germline V gene.

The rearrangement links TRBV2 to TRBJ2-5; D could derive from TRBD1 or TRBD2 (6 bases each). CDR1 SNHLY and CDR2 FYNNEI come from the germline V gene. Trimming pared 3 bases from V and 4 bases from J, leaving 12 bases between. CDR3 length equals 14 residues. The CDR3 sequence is CASSEEGVGETQYF. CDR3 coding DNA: TGTGCCAGCAGTGAGGAGGGGGTTGGAGAGACCCAGTACTTC.

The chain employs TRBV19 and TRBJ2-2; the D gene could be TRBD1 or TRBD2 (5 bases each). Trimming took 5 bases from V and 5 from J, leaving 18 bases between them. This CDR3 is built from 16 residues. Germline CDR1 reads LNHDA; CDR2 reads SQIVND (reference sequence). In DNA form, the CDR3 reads TGTGCCAGTAGTGAGGGGTCGGGAACGGGGACCGGGGAGCTGTTTTTT. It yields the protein CASSEGSGTGTGELFF.

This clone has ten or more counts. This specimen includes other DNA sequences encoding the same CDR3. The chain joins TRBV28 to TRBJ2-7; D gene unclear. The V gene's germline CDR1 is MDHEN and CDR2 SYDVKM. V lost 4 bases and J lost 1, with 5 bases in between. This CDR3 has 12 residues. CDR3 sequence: CASSSVSYEQYF. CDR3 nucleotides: TGTGCCAGCAGTTCCGTTTCCTACGAGCAGTACTTC.

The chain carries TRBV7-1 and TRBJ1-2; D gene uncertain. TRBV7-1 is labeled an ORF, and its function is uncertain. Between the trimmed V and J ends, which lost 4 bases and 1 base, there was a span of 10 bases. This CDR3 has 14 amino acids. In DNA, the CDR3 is TGTGCCAGCAGCTTAGAGCAGAGTAACTATGGCTACACCTTC. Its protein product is CASSLEQSNYGYTF.

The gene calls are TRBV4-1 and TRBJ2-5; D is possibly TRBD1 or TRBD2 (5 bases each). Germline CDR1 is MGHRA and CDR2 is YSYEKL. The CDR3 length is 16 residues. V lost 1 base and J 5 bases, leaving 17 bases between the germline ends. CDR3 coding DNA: TGCGCCAGCAGCCAAGCGGGGACGGCTCTCGGGGAGACCCAGTACTTC. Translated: CASSQAGTALGETQYF.

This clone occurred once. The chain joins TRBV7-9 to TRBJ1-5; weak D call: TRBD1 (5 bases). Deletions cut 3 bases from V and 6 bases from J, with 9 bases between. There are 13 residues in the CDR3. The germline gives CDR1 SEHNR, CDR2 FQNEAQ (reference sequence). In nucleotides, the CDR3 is TGTGCCAGCAGCTTGTGGGGCAGTCAGCCCCAGCATTTT. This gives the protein CASSLWGSQPQHF.

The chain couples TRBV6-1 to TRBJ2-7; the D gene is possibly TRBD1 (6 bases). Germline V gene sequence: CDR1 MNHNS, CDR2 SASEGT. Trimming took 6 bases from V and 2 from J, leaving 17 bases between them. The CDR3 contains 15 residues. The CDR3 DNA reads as TGTGCCAGCAGCCAGTACAGGGAACAAACCTACGAGCAGTACTTC. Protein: CASSQYREQTYEQYF.